Below are 8 T cell receptor beta chains sequenced from a single sample in a study of human T cells and chemical hapten exposure. MiXCR, applied by TCRdb to the RACE reads, yields one record per CDR3 protein. The sample includes some 39,000 distinct CDR3 sequences, over 7.5% of them seen just once. The time point was: patch test 3, about 24 weeks after DPC sensitization. Treatment described: therapeutic diphenylcyclopropenone sensitization with weekly scalp DPC. Whole blood, unfractionated, served as the material for total RNA extraction. Sequenced here: whole blood, sampled in connection with sensitization to the hapten diphenylcyclopropenone (DPC). The receptor set was obtained from a man between 45 and 60 years old with alopecia areata. Some clones in this sample may be carry-over from other donors' samples.

At least ten counts were recorded for this clonotype. V usage is TRBV20-1 and J usage is TRBJ2-7; 13 positions match TRBD2. V shed 6 bases and J 0 bases; nucleotides not matched to a gene: 5. This CDR3 is built from 15 residues. Germline lookup yields CDR1 DFQATT and CDR2 SNEGSKA (reference sequence). CDR3 loop: CSARLAGGLSYEQYF. The CDR3 DNA reads as TGCAGTGCCAGACTAGCGGGAGGCCTCTCCTACGAGCAGTACTTC.

This chain uses TRBV29-1 with TRBJ2-7; 8 positions match TRBD1. V gave up 4 bases and J gave up 4 bases; unmatched junction bases: 6. This CDR3 has 13 amino acids. Germline V gene lookup returns CDR1 SQVTM and CDR2 ANQGSEA. DNA for the CDR3: TGCAGCGTTGGAGATGGACAGGGATACGAGCAGTACTTC. Translation gives CSVGDGQGYEQYF.

The rearrangement uses TRBV29-1 and TRBJ2-1, with 8 bases that match TRBD2. J gave up 9 bases and V 7 bases, and 17 bases lay outside the gene matches. Germline lookup yields CDR1 SQVTM and CDR2 ANQGSEA. CDR3 length: 15 amino acids. In DNA form, the CDR3 reads TGCAGCGCCCCGAGGGCCAGCGGGAGAATGGGTGAGCAGTTCTTC. Amino acids: CSAPRASGRMGEQFF.

Many counts were recorded for this clonotype. For the CDR3, the DNA is TGTGCCAGCAGCTTAGGAGCGGGGGCTTCTTACGAGCAGTACTTC. Its translation: CASSLGAGASYEQYF. V gene TRBV7-2 combines with J gene TRBJ2-7; 8 nucleotides align to TRBD2. Germline trimming cut 1 base from V and 4 bases from J; bases unmatched to any gene: 6. The CDR3 totals 15 residues. Germline V gene lookup returns CDR1 SGHTA and CDR2 FQGNSA.

V and J are TRBV2 and TRBJ1-2, with D tentatively TRBD1 (5 bases). The ends were cut back, 4 bases at V and 4 bases at J, with 13 bases in the middle. The CDR3 is made up of 14 amino acids. CDR1 and CDR2 (germline): SNHLY, FYNNEI. The CDR3 sequence: CASSVLQGRYGYTF. The CDR3 DNA sequence: TGTGCCAGCAGTGTATTGCAGGGCCGCTATGGCTACACCTTC.

This clonotype occurred a few times. The chain recombines TRBV5-6 with TRBJ2-7; 10 bases agree with TRBD2. Per the germline V gene, CDR1 is SGHDT and CDR2 is YYEEEE. There are 18 residues in the CDR3. J gave up 4 bases and V 4 bases, and 17 bases lay outside the gene matches. This chain's CDR3 is CASSPSQVSGRAGYEQYF. The CDR3 coding sequence is TGTGCCAGCAGCCCATCCCAAGTCAGCGGGAGGGCCGGTTACGAGCAGTACTTC.

The table lists this clonotype with many counts. This chain links TRBV4-1 with TRBJ2-7; D is possibly TRBD2 (6 bases). V was pared by 0 bases and J by 0 bases, with 12 bases between. The CDR3 is 16 residues long. Germline CDR1 is MGHRA and CDR2 is YSYEKL. The CDR3 region has the DNA TGCGCCAGCAGCCAAGAAAGCGGGTCAGACTCCTACGAGCAGTACTTC. Its protein is CASSQESGSDSYEQYF.

The rearrangement uses TRBV5-1 and TRBJ2-2; maybe TRBD1 (5 bases). V lost 2 bases, J lost 9 bases, and 14 bases lay in between. Per germline, CDR1 SGHRS and CDR2 YFSETQ. This CDR3 spans 14 amino acids. The CDR3 sequence is CASSFEQGGRELFF. The DNA for the CDR3 is TGCGCCAGCAGCTTCGAGCAGGGTGGCCGGGAGCTGTTTTTT.